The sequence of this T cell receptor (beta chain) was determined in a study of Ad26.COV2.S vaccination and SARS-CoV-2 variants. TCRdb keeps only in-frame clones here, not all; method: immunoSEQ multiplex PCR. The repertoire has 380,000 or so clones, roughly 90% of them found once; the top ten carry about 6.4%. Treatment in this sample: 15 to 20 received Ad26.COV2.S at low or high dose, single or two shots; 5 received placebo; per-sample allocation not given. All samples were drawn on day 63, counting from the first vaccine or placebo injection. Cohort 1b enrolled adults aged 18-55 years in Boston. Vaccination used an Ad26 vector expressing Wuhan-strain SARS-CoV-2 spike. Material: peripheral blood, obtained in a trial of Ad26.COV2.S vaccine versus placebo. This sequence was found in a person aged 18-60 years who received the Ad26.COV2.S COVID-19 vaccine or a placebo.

The CDR3 DNA sequence: TGTGCCAGTAGTATGAAGACAGGGGGCGTCTATGGCTACACCTTC. Its translation: CASSMKTGGVYGYTF. This chain connects TRBV19 to TRBJ1-2, with 10 bases matching TRBD1. With 3 bases clipped from V and 4 bases from J, the junction kept 5 bases outside the gene matches. This CDR3 spans 15 amino acids. Germline assignment: CDR1 LNHDA and CDR2 SQIVND (reference sequence).